This T cell receptor beta chain was captured by sequencing in a study of T cell repertoires in cytomegalovirus infection. Study-level information: Matching HLA type, along with CMV infection, was indicated by public TCR beta signatures.

In regard to this clonotype: Antigen unknown.

Whole-study results and caveats: Clonotype analysis showed dominance of the ex vivo response by HLA-C-restricted CMV-specific TCR beta clonotypes.

Each CDR3 protein is one row after TCRdb ran MiXCR on the reads. The sample lists 40,000 to 55,000 distinct CDR3 sequences, roughly 20% occurring once. The material sequenced was CD8+ T cells from cultured PBMCs, taken from culture after CMV antigen stimulation. The receptor's source is a human donor in good health (CMV status not recorded). Some clones in this sample may be carry-over from other donors' samples.

For the CDR3, the DNA is TGTGCCAGCAGCTTGATGCCCGGGACATTGAACACTGAAGCTTTCTTT. Amino acid sequence: CASSLMPGTLNTEAFF. The J gene is TRBJ1-1, the V gene TRBV7-9, with D perhaps matching TRBD1 (6 bases). CDR1 is SEHNR and CDR2 is FQNEAQ in the germline V gene (reference sequence). The germline V and J ends were trimmed by 3 bases and 0 bases, with 14 bases remaining between them. The CDR3 loop spans 16 amino acids.